The 18 T cell receptor beta chains reported below all come from one sample, sequenced in a study of tumor-infiltrating lymphocytes in primary liver carcinoma. The blood RNA (from unsorted whole blood) was obtained, and germline DNA was also extracted. Researchers generated TCR beta cDNA from around 510 ng of total RNA, relying on a constant-region primer. A slightly modified ARM-PCR protocol with three nested multiplex PCR rounds produced these TCR beta libraries. TRBV1-TRBV30 forward and Cbeta reverse primers drove the first two roughly 10-cycle rounds. TCRdb re-analysed the multiplex PCR reads in MiXCR, keeping a single row per CDR3 protein. Here the sample spans some 200,000 distinct CDR3 sequences, 65% being singletons. Sequencing used peripheral blood. These receptors originate from an older woman with primary liver carcinoma and hepatitis B virus infection.

A note on this clonotype: This clone may be a read error of a much larger clone one base away. The chain has TRBV4-1 and TRBJ2-3; D is unresolved. The germline gives CDR1 MGHRA, CDR2 YSYEKL. There are 15 residues in the CDR3. The CDR3 protein is CASSQVPHRTDTRYF. The CDR3 region has the DNA TGCGCCAGCAGCCAAGTCCCCCATCGCACAGATACGCGGTATTTT.

In regard to this clonotype: Possible read error: a much larger clone is one base away. The chain couples TRBV14 to TRBJ2-7; 8 bases agree with TRBD2. Trimming cost V 3 bases and J 0 bases; bases outside gene matches: 7. The CDR3 sequence is 16 residues long. The germline CDR1 and CDR2 sequences are SGHDN and FVKESK. The CDR3 here is CASSHVLAGSSYEQYF. The CDR3 DNA sequence: TGTGCCAGCAGCCATGTTCTAGCGGGTAGCTCCTACGAGCAGTACTTC.

This clonotype has only a few counts. At one of its ends the junction is not consistent with the germline gene, which may arise from a read error. This chain links TRBV11-3 with TRBJ1-2, with 8 bases matching TRBD1. The CDR3 is made up of 13 amino acids. Germline V gene lookup returns CDR1 SGHNT and CDR2 YENEEA. The CDR3 is CASSLTGGFGYTF. The CDR3 bases are TGTGCCAGTAGCTTAACAGGGGGGTTTGGCTACACCTTC.

About this clonotype itself: Just one base apart from a much larger clone, this may be a read error. The rearrangement links TRBV10-3 to TRBJ1-1; no reliable D call. The CDR3 length is 16 residues. CDR1 is ENHRY, CDR2 SYGVKD, per germline. The CDR3 nucleotides are TGTGCCGTCAGTGAGTCGGCGTTGCAGTCCGCTGGGAAAGCTTTCTTT. It yields the protein CAVSESALQSAGKAFF.

The CDR3 loop reads CASSQEFRGSNYGYTF. The CDR3 DNA follows: TGCGCCAGCAGCCAAGAGTTTCGGGGGTCAAACTATGGCTACACCTTC. This chain links TRBV4-1 with TRBJ1-2; possibly TRBD1 for D (5 bases). The V end was cut by 0 bases, the J end by 2 bases, with 13 bases between. This CDR3 has 16 amino acids. CDR1 MGHRA and CDR2 YSYEKL come from the germline V gene.

Turning to this clonotype: The junction differs from germline at one of its ends, possibly a read error. The V and J genes are TRBV11-1 and TRBJ2-2, with D perhaps TRBD1 or TRBD2 (6 bases each). The CDR3 is made up of 14 amino acids. CDR1 and CDR2 (germline): SGHAT, FQDESV (reference sequence). CDR3: CASSPFRDTGGLFF. DNA of the CDR3: TGTGCCAGTAGCCCATTTCGGGACACCGGGGGGCTGTTTTTT.

This clonotype has ten or more counts. The J gene is TRBJ2-7, the V gene TRBV4-2, with TRBD1 identical over 8 bases. The CDR3 sequence is 16 residues long. V lost 3 bases and J lost 1; bases outside the gene matches: 8. From germline, CDR1 is LGHNA and CDR2 YNFKEQ. CDR3 in DNA: TGTGCCAGCAGCCAGGCCCTGGGACAGGCTTCCTACGAGCAGTACTTC. As protein: CASSQALGQASYEQYF.

The sample holds a few counts of this clonotype. This may stem from a read error, because a much larger clone lies one nucleotide away. The rearrangement uses TRBV29-1 and TRBJ2-5, with D perhaps matching TRBD2 (5 bases). Germline V gene data show CDR1 as SQVTM and CDR2 as ANQGSEA. V lost 1 base, J lost 0 bases, and 12 bases lay in between. This CDR3 has 15 residues. The CDR3 region is CSVEGTGGYQETQYF. The CDR3 bases are TGCAGCGTTGAAGGGACTGGCGGGTACCAAGAGACCCAGTACTTC.

On this clonotype itself: This may arise from a read error, as a much more abundant clone is one base away. This sequence joins TRBV4-1 and TRBJ1-6; D call uncertain. V dropped 2 bases and J dropped 5 bases, with 10 bases sitting between them. This CDR3 region has 15 residues. Germline V gives CDR1 MGHRA, CDR2 YSYEKL. CDR3 protein: CASSQRCTDNSPLHF. CDR3 bases: TGCGCCAGCAGCCAAAGGTGTACGGATAATTCACCCCTCCACTTT.

The chain joins TRBV30 to TRBJ2-1; TRBD2 agrees at 14 bases. This CDR3 has 15 residues. The V gene end was trimmed by 1 base and the J gene end by 6 bases; junction bases not matched to a gene: 2. The germline gives CDR1 GTSNPN, CDR2 SVGIG (reference sequence). The CDR3 loop reads CAWSEGLAGVNEQFF. CDR3 nucleotides: TGTGCCTGGAGTGAGGGACTAGCGGGGGTCAATGAGCAGTTCTTC.

The CDR3 DNA follows: TGTGCCAGCAGTCCCGCGGGACAGGGGCGCGAAAAACTGTTTTTT. Translation: CASSPAGQGREKLFF. The chain is built from TRBV6-5 and TRBJ1-4; 10 bases line up with TRBD1. Germline V gene data show CDR1 as MNHEY and CDR2 as SVGAGI. J was trimmed by 8 bases and V by 5 bases; bases with no gene match: 8. The CDR3 sequence is 15 residues long.

The CDR3 DNA reads TGTGCCAGCAGCCAAGATGGGGGGACCCTACCATACAATGAGCAGTTCTTC. It encodes CASSQDGGTLPYNEQFF. The J gene is TRBJ2-1, the V gene TRBV14, with D tentatively TRBD2 (6 bases). Germline V gene data show CDR1 as SGHDN and CDR2 as FVKESK. Trimming took 0 bases from V and 4 from J, leaving 16 bases between them. This CDR3 comprises 17 residues.

For this clonotype: This may be a read error, as it is one base from a much larger clone. Since the CDR3 does not end with the conserved phenylalanine or tryptophan, this likely comes from a read error. The chain recombines TRBV6-6 with TRBJ2-7, with TRBD1 matching 11 bases. This CDR3 region has 14 residues. Losses at the gene ends were 6 bases for V and 6 bases for J; bases not matched to a gene: 7. The germline V gene encodes CDR1 MNHNY and CDR2 SVGAGI (reference sequence). CDR3 nucleotide sequence: TGTGCCAGCAGCCGTGAGGGACAGGGGGGCGAGCAGTACCTC. Protein: CASSREGQGGEQYL.

Note on this clonotype: A much larger clone differs by one base, so this may be a read error. The CDR3, as DNA: TGTGCCAGCAGCTCGGACGACATGGGCCAAGAGACCCAGAACTTC. Translated, it gives CASSSDDMGQETQNF. The rearrangement uses TRBV5-4 and TRBJ2-5; D uncertain. Germline assignment: CDR1 SGHNT and CDR2 YYREEE (reference sequence). This CDR3 is built from 15 residues.

This clonotype was observed at least ten times. Relative to the germline gene, one junction end is altered; a read error may explain this. This rearrangement joins TRBV11-3 to TRBJ2-1; 11 bases are shared with TRBD2. There are 17 residues in the CDR3. CDR1 and CDR2 from the germline V gene are SGHNT and YENEEA. The CDR3 loop is CASSSGLAANFYSEQFF. The CDR3 DNA sequence: TGTGCCAGCAGCTCGGGACTAGCGGCTAACTTCTACAGTGAGCAGTTCTTC.

This clonotype showed up many times. The chain uses TRBV7-8 and TRBJ2-3, with a weak D call TRBD1 (5 bases). This CDR3 contains 14 residues. Trimming pared 1 base from V and 4 bases from J, leaving 9 bases between. Germline CDR1 reads SGHVS; CDR2 reads FQNEAQ. The DNA for the CDR3 is TGTGCCAGCAGCTTAGAGGGGTGGGCAGATACGCAGTATTTT. Translating gives CASSLEGWADTQYF.

The V and J genes are TRBV28 and TRBJ2-3; 9 bases are shared with TRBD2. The CDR3 length is 20 residues. Germline loops: CDR1 MDHEN, CDR2 SYDVKM. V gave up 1 base and J gave up 5 bases; unmatched junction bases: 19. The CDR3 protein is CASSLFLLLTLREGIDTQYF. The CDR3 DNA reads TGTGCCAGCAGTTTATTTCTCCTCCTCACCTTGCGGGAGGGGATAGATACGCAGTATTTT. Supplemented by reference TRBV28 and TRBJ2-3, the full variable domain reads DVKVTQSSRYLVKRTGEKVFLECVQDMDHENMFWYRQDPGLGLRLIYFSYDVKMKEKGDIPEGYSVSREKKERFSLILESASTNQTSMYLCASSLFLLLTLREGIDTQYFGPGTRLTVL.

This clonotype was counted a single time. This chain connects TRBV7-3 to TRBJ2-3; TRBD2 is a possible D gene (7 bases). Deletions cut 6 bases from V and 0 bases from J, with 28 bases between. This CDR3 spans 20 amino acids. Germline V gene data show CDR1 as SGHTA and CDR2 as FQGTGA. The CDR3: CASSSTPTTRGGGSTDTQYF. The CDR3 DNA reads TGTGCCAGCAGTTCAACCCCAACCACCAGGGGAGGGGGAAGCACAGATACGCAGTATTTT.